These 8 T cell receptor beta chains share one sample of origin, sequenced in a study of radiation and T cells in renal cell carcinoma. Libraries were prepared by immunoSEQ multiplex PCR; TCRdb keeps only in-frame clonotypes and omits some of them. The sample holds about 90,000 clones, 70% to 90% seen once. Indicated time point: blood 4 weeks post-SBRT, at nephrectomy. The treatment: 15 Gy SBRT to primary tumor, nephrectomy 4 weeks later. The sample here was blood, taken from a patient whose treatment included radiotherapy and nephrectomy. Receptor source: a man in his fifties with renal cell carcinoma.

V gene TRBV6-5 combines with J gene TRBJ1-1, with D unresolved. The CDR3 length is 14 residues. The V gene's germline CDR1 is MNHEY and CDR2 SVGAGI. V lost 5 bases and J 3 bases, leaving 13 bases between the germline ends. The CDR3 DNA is TGTGCCAGCAGTCTGCGCTTTGGGCACACTGAAGCTTTCTTT. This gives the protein CASSLRFGHTEAFF.

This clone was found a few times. In nucleotides, the CDR3 is TGCGCCAGCAGCTCGGGACTTACGAACACTGAAGCTTTCTTT. Amino acids: CASSSGLTNTEAFF. The chain joins TRBV5-1 to TRBJ1-1; D might be TRBD1 (5 bases). V lost 3 bases and J lost 1, with 10 bases in between. The CDR3 runs to 14 residues. The germline gives CDR1 SGHRS, CDR2 YFSETQ. Together with reference TRBV5-1 and TRBJ1-1, the CDR3 gives the full variable domain: KAGVTQTPRYLIKTRGQQVTLSCSPISGHRSVSWYQQTPGQGLQFLFEYFSETQRNKGNFPGRFSGRQFSNSRSEMNVSTLELGDSALYLCASSSGLTNTEAFFGQGTRLTVV.

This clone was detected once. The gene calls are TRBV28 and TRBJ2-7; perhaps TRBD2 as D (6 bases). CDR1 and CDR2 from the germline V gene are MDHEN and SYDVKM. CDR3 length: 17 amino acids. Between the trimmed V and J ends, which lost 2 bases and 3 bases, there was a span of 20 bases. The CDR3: CASSLPAGNTLGYEQYF. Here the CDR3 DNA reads TGTGCCAGCAGTTTACCAGCGGGCAACACCCTGGGCTACGAGCAGTACTTC.

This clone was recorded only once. The CDR3 loop reads CASSLVVGHIINEQFF. As DNA, the CDR3 is TGCGCCAGCAGCTTGGTAGTCGGGCACATCATCAATGAGCAGTTCTTC. The rearrangement links TRBV5-1 to TRBJ2-1; no clear D gene. V was shortened by 0 bases and J by 6 bases, with 16 bases between the two germline ends. The CDR3 totals 16 residues. The V gene's germline CDR1 is SGHRS and CDR2 YFSETQ.

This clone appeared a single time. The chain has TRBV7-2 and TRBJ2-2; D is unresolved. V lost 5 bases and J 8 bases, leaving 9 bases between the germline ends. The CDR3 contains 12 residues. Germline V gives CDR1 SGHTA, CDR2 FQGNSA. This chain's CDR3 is CASSLAGGELFF. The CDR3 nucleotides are TGTGCCAGCAGCCTTGCAGGTGGGGAGCTGTTTTTT. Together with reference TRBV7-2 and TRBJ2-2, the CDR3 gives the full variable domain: GAGVSQSPSNKVTEKGKDVELRCDPISGHTALYWYRQSLGQGLEFLIYFQGNSAPDKSGLPSDRFSAERTGGSVSTLTIQRTQQEDSAVYLCASSLAGGELFFGEGSRLTVL.

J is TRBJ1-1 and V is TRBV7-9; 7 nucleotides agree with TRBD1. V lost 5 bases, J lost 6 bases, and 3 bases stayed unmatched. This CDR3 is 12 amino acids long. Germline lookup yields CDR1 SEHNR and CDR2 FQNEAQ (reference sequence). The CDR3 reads CASSNQGAEAFF. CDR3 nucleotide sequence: TGTGCCAGCAGCAACCAGGGGGCTGAAGCTTTCTTT.

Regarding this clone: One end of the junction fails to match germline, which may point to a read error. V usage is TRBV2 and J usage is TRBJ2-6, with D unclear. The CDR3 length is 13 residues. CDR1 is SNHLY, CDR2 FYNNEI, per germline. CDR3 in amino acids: CASSDSWANVLTF. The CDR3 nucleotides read TGTGCCAGCAGCGACTCTTGGGCCAACGTCCTGACTTTC.

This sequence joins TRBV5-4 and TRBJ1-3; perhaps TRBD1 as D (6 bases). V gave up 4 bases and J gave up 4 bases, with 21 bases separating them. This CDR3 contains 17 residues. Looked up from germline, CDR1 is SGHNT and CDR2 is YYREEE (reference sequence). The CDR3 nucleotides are TGTGCCAGCAGCCCGACCAGGCCGGGGGCGAGAGGAAACACCATATATTTT. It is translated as CASSPTRPGARGNTIYF. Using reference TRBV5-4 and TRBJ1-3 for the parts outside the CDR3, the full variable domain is ETGVTQSPTHLIKTRGQQVTLRCSSQSGHNTVSWYQQALGQGPQFIFQYYREEENGRGNFPPRFSGLQFPNYSSELNVNALELDDSALYLCASSPTRPGARGNTIYFGEGSWLTVV.